Each of the 5 T cell receptor beta chains below was sequenced from the same sample in a study of blood T cell repertoires in COVID-19. Produced via immunoSEQ multiplex PCR; TCRdb's table is partial and in-frame only. The table has about 310,000 clones, roughly 87% seen once; the top ten hold about 2%. Source material: peripheral blood. These receptors came from a man younger than 35 with active or convalescent COVID-19.

The CDR3 region is CATPRDRESPLHF. The CDR3 coding sequence is TGCGCCACACCGAGAGACAGGGAATCACCCCTCCACTTT. V gene TRBV10-1 combines with J gene TRBJ1-6; 7 nucleotides align to TRBD1. Germline CDR1 reads WNHNN; CDR2 reads SYGVQD (reference sequence). The CDR3 length is 13 residues. Unmatched junction bases numbered 10, after V lost 10 bases and J lost 10 bases.

V gene TRBV5-1 combines with J gene TRBJ2-7; a possible D gene is TRBD1 (6 bases). The CDR3 length is 14 residues. CDR1 is SGHRS, CDR2 YFSETQ, per germline. Trimming cost V 2 bases and J 7 bases, with 16 bases left between them. The CDR3, as DNA: TGCGCCAGCAGCTTAGGTCAGGGGACGAGAGAGCAGTACTTC. This sequence encodes CASSLGQGTREQYF.

The chain couples TRBV13 to TRBJ1-2, with TRBD1 matching over 7 bases. The CDR3 covers 19 residues. Germline assignment: CDR1 PRHDT and CDR2 FYEKMQ (reference sequence). J gave up 0 bases and V 8 bases, and 21 bases lay outside the gene matches. Here the CDR3 reads CASERVPDRVLRANYGYTF. The CDR3 coding sequence is TGTGCCAGCGAGAGGGTTCCCGACAGGGTCCTAAGAGCTAACTATGGCTACACCTTC.

This chain links TRBV12-5 with TRBJ2-2, with TRBD2 matching over 8 bases. This CDR3 contains 16 residues. Looked up from germline, CDR1 is LGHNT and CDR2 is FRNRAP. Germline trimming cut 9 bases from V and 3 bases from J; bases unmatched to any gene: 12. The CDR3 DNA sequence: TGTGCTAGCCGTGACGGGGGGGCCTTCGACACCGGGGAGCTGTTTTTT. Translated, it gives CASRDGGAFDTGELFF.

The J gene is TRBJ2-1, the V gene TRBV9; unclear D gene. The CDR3 length is 15 residues. V shed 3 bases and J shed 3 bases, with 13 bases lying between them. Germline loops: CDR1 SGDLS, CDR2 YYNGEE. The CDR3 DNA is TGTGCCAGCAGCGGAGGAATTAGTAACTACAATGAGCAGTTCTTC. Its protein product is CASSGGISNYNEQFF.